A single sample is the source of the 26 T cell receptor beta chains below, sequenced in a study of CD8 T cells in Susac syndrome. RNA amounts of roughly 0.45 to 1 ug underwent reverse transcription with random hexamers. TCRdb recomputed calls from the immunoSEQ multiplex PCR reads with MiXCR, one row per CDR3 protein. The sample yields roughly 190,000 distinct CDR3 sequences, 90% to 95% seen once. Sequencing used CD4+ T cells from PBMCs. These receptors came from a human donor with Susac syndrome.

The V call is TRBV11-2, the J call TRBJ2-7, with D tentatively TRBD2 (6 bases). Germline CDR1 and CDR2: SGHAT and FQNNGV. Trimming cost V 0 bases and J 7 bases, with 13 bases left between them. The CDR3 loop spans 14 amino acids. The CDR3 is CASSLDGPGGEQYF. The DNA of the CDR3 is TGTGCCAGCAGCTTAGACGGTCCCGGGGGAGAGCAGTACTTC.

The chain links TRBV3-1 to TRBJ2-3; no clear D gene. The CDR3 is 18 residues long. Trimming cost V 0 bases and J 3 bases, with 19 bases left between them. CDR1 is LGHDT, CDR2 YNNKEL, per germline (reference sequence). Here the CDR3 reads CASSQERPAMFLTDTQYF. Here the CDR3 DNA reads TGTGCCAGCAGCCAAGAAAGGCCGGCCATGTTCTTAACAGATACGCAGTATTTT.

The genes are TRBV19 and TRBJ2-6; D not certain. The CDR3 contains 16 residues. Looked up from germline, CDR1 is LNHDA and CDR2 is SQIVND (reference sequence). The V end was cut by 0 bases, the J end by 0 bases, with 6 bases between. The CDR3 DNA reads as TGTGCCAGTAGTATAGATTGGCGCTCTGGGGCCAACGTCCTGACTTTC. This gives the protein CASSIDWRSGANVLTF.

This chain links TRBV11-2 with TRBJ2-7, with 9 bases identical to TRBD2. J was trimmed by 2 bases and V by 5 bases; bases with no gene match: 10. The germline gives CDR1 SGHAT, CDR2 FQNNGV. This CDR3 comprises 16 residues. This CDR3 is CASSPKAGGLTYEQYF. CDR3 nucleotide sequence: TGTGCCAGCAGCCCGAAAGCGGGGGGCCTGACCTACGAGCAGTACTTC.

The chain has TRBV18 and TRBJ1-5; D not certain. The CDR3 loop spans 15 amino acids. Between the trimmed V and J ends, which lost 2 bases and 0 bases, there was a span of 8 bases. CDR1 and CDR2 from the germline V gene are KGHSH and LQKENI. The DNA for the CDR3 is TGTGCCAGCTCACCAACGGTCGGTAGCAATCAGCCCCAGCATTTT. Its translation is CASSPTVGSNQPQHF.

The CDR3 sequence is CASSHSGSGTDTQYF. The CDR3, as DNA: TGCGCCAGCAGCCACTCCGGATCTGGCACAGATACGCAGTATTTT. The J gene is TRBJ2-3, the V gene TRBV4-1, with D hard to call. The germline gives CDR1 MGHRA, CDR2 YSYEKL. With 3 bases removed from V and 1 base from J, the gap between germline ends came to 11 bases. The CDR3 totals 15 residues.

The chain links TRBV4-1 to TRBJ1-5, with TRBD1 matching 12 bases. Germline assignment: CDR1 MGHRA and CDR2 YSYEKL. J was trimmed by 0 bases and V by 3 bases; bases with no gene match: 0. There are 16 residues in the CDR3. CDR3 region: CASSQGQGASNQPQHF. For the CDR3, the DNA is TGCGCCAGCAGCCAGGGACAGGGGGCTAGCAATCAGCCCCAGCATTTT.

The CDR3 spells CASSQTSGGPGNTIYF. Here the CDR3 DNA reads TGTGCCAGCAGTCAGACGTCAGGGGGCCCTGGAAACACCATATATTTT. V is TRBV28 and J is TRBJ1-3, with 8 bases identical to TRBD1. V lost 5 bases, J lost 2 bases, and 8 bases stayed unmatched. Germline V gene sequence: CDR1 MDHEN, CDR2 SYDVKM. There are 16 residues in the CDR3.

The rearrangement links TRBV5-4 to TRBJ1-2; TRBD1 matches at 8 bases. V lost 4 bases to trimming and J lost 10 bases; unmatched junction nucleotides: 6. Germline V gene data show CDR1 as SGHNT and CDR2 as YYREEE (reference sequence). CDR3 length equals 12 residues. The CDR3 reads CASSPGQAHYTF. CDR3 nucleotide sequence: TGTGCCAGCAGCCCGGGACAGGCCCACTACACCTTC.

This chain uses TRBV20-1 with TRBJ2-5; TRBD2 aligns across 10 bases. Looked up from germline, CDR1 is DFQATT and CDR2 is SNEGSKA (reference sequence). CDR3 size: 14 residues. J lost 1 base, V lost 5 bases, and 4 bases had no gene match. CDR3 sequence reads: CSADRTSGQETQYF. DNA of the CDR3: TGCAGTGCTGACCGGACTAGCGGCCAAGAGACCCAGTACTTC.

The chain joins TRBV9 to TRBJ2-3; 9 bases align to TRBD2. In germline, CDR1 is SGDLS, CDR2 YYNGEE. V shed 5 bases, J shed 0 bases, and the junction held 4 bases outside the gene matches. CDR3 size: 15 residues. The CDR3 loop is CASRRTSGSTDTQYF. The CDR3 DNA reads as TGTGCCAGCAGACGTACTAGCGGGAGCACAGATACGCAGTATTTT.

This CDR3 reads CASSSQGNEQFF. CDR3 nucleotide sequence: TGTGCCAGTAGTTCACAGGGCAATGAGCAGTTCTTC. The V call is TRBV19, the J call TRBJ2-1; tentatively, D is TRBD1 (6 bases). CDR1 and CDR2 (germline): LNHDA, SQIVND (reference sequence). There are 12 residues in the CDR3. Trimming removed 5 bases from V and 6 bases from J, with 8 bases in between.

V usage is TRBV7-9 and J usage is TRBJ1-6; D may be TRBD1 (5 bases). This CDR3 region has 14 residues. The germline V gene has CDR1 SEHNR and CDR2 FQNEAQ (reference sequence). Trimming shortened V by 0 bases and J by 7 bases, and 7 bases separated the two germline ends. CDR3 nucleotide sequence: TGTGCCAGCAGCTTAGCGGGGGGGAATTCACCCCTCCACTTT. Its translation: CASSLAGGNSPLHF.

The CDR3 nucleotides are TGCGCCAGCAGCCCCCGGGGGCGGGACGGCTCTATGGGCTACACCTTC. Its protein is CASSPRGRDGSMGYTF. The rearrangement uses TRBV5-1 and TRBJ1-2; perhaps TRBD1 as D (6 bases). Trimming cost V 4 bases and J 8 bases, with 24 bases left between them. CDR1 and CDR2 (germline): SGHRS, YFSETQ. There are 16 residues in the CDR3.

The chain carries TRBV4-1 and TRBJ2-3, with D tentatively TRBD2 (5 bases). Germline CDR1 and CDR2: MGHRA and YSYEKL. The CDR3 runs 15 residues. V was pared by 0 bases and J by 2 bases, with 9 bases between. CDR3 protein: CASSQDPAVTDTQYF. For the CDR3, the DNA is TGCGCCAGCAGCCAAGATCCAGCGGTCACAGATACGCAGTATTTT.

The V and J genes are TRBV11-2 and TRBJ2-5; tentative D call: TRBD2 (6 bases). Germline CDR1 reads SGHAT; CDR2 reads FQNNGV. The CDR3 extends over 13 amino acids. Trimming cost V 5 bases and J 5 bases, with 12 bases left between them. CDR3 region: CASSRGRGETQYF. In nucleotides, the CDR3 is TGTGCCAGCAGCCGGGGACGGGGGGAGACCCAGTACTTC.

This clonotype showed up just once. The chain uses TRBV5-1 and TRBJ2-3; D remains unclear. V was cut by 4 bases and J by 2 bases, with 11 bases left in between. Germline V gene lookup returns CDR1 SGHRS and CDR2 YFSETQ. The CDR3 consists of 14 residues. The CDR3 reads CASSRGPDTDTQYF. CDR3 sequence (DNA): TGCGCCAGCAGCAGAGGTCCGGACACAGATACGCAGTATTTT.

The rearrangement links TRBV9 to TRBJ2-6; 7 bases agree with TRBD1. Germline trimming cut 0 bases from V and 0 bases from J; bases unmatched to any gene: 3. The CDR3 spans 17 residues. In germline, CDR1 is SGDLS, CDR2 YYNGEE. The DNA for the CDR3 is TGTGCCAGCAGCGTAGGACAGGGCCTCTCTGGGGCCAACGTCCTGACTTTC. Its protein product is CASSVGQGLSGANVLTF.

The V call is TRBV20-1, the J call TRBJ1-2; the D gene is possibly TRBD1 (6 bases). Germline-derived CDR1 and CDR2 are DFQATT and SNEGSKA (reference sequence). This CDR3 spans 14 amino acids. V lost 1 base, J lost 4 bases, and 13 bases lay in between. CDR3 protein: CSARGDRLGYGYTF. The CDR3 DNA follows: TGCAGTGCTAGAGGTGACAGGTTAGGCTATGGCTACACCTTC.

The J gene is TRBJ2-5, the V gene TRBV12-3 or TRBV12-4; 12 bases align to TRBD2. There are 14 residues in the CDR3. V was clipped by 6 bases and J by 5 bases; unmatched bases: 4. The CDR3, as DNA: TGTGCCAGCAGACGGACTAGCGGGAAGGAGACCCAGTACTTC. The encoded protein is CASRRTSGKETQYF.

The genes are TRBV9 and TRBJ2-2; 9 bases match TRBD1. Trimming removed 2 bases from V and 4 bases from J; junction bases left unmatched: 12. CDR3 length equals 18 residues. CDR1 and CDR2 from the germline V gene are SGDLS and YYNGEE. The CDR3 DNA reads TGTGCCAGCAGCGTCGTTCATCAGGGACAGGGAGCCACCGGGGAGCTGTTTTTT. Protein sequence: CASSVVHQGQGATGELFF.

This clonotype was detected once. The gene calls are TRBV20-1 and TRBJ2-7; 10 positions match TRBD1. Germline CDR1 and CDR2: DFQATT and SNEGSKA (reference sequence). There are 12 residues in the CDR3. V lost 6 bases to trimming and J lost 5 bases; unmatched junction nucleotides: 4. CDR3 nucleotide sequence: TGCAGTGCCCGACAGGGGGCTCACGAGCAGTACTTC. This gives the protein CSARQGAHEQYF.

The rearrangement links TRBV3-1 to TRBJ1-5; D uncertain. With 1 base removed from V and 9 bases from J, the gap between germline ends came to 7 bases. The CDR3 loop spans 12 amino acids. CDR1 is LGHDT and CDR2 is YNNKEL in the germline V gene (reference sequence). CDR3 protein: CASSQGKRPQHF. Here the CDR3 DNA reads TGTGCCAGCAGCCAAGGGAAACGGCCCCAGCATTTT.

In the case of this clonotype: One end of the junction does not line up with germline, which may come from a read error. The chain has TRBV20-1 and TRBJ1-1; a weak D match, TRBD1 (5 bases). Germline V lookup: CDR1 DFQATT, CDR2 SNEGSKA (reference sequence). This CDR3 has 13 residues. Written as DNA, the CDR3 is TGCAGTGCCCCGGACCGAATTGGGACTGAAGCTTTTTTT. It yields the protein CSAPDRIGTEAFF.

The chain has TRBV6-5 and TRBJ1-2; 7 positions agree with TRBD1. The CDR3 runs 17 residues. Germline assignment: CDR1 MNHEY and CDR2 SVGAGI. The V gene end was trimmed by 2 bases and the J gene end by 0 bases; junction bases not matched to a gene: 9. In DNA, the CDR3 is TGTGCCAGCAGTTACCTAGCAGGGGGGGGAGCTAACTATGGCTACACCTTC. The encoded protein is CASSYLAGGGANYGYTF.

The J gene is TRBJ1-5, the V gene TRBV6-1; D is undetermined. The CDR3 has 13 residues. The germline V gene has CDR1 MNHNS and CDR2 SASEGT. Trimming removed 3 bases at V and 7 bases at J, with 10 bases between. As DNA, the CDR3 is TGTGCCAGCAGTGATCAGGTTCGACAGCCCCAGCATTTT. This gives the protein CASSDQVRQPQHF.